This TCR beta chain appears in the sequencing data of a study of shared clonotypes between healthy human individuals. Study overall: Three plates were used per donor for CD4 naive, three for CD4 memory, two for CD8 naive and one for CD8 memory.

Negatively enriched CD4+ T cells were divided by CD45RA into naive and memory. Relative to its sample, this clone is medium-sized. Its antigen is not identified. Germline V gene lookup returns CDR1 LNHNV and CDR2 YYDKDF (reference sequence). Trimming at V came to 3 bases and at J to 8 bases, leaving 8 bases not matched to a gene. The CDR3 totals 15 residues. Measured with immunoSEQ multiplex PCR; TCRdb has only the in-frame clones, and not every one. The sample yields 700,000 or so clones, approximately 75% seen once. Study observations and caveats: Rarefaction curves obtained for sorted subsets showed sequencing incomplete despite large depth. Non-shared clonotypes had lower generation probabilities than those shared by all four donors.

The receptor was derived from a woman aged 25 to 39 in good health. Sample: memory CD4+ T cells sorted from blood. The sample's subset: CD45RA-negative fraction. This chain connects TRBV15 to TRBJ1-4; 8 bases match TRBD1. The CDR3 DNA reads TGTGCCACCAGCAGGGGAGGACAGGGAAGGGAAAAACTGTTTTTT. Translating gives CATSRGGQGREKLFF.